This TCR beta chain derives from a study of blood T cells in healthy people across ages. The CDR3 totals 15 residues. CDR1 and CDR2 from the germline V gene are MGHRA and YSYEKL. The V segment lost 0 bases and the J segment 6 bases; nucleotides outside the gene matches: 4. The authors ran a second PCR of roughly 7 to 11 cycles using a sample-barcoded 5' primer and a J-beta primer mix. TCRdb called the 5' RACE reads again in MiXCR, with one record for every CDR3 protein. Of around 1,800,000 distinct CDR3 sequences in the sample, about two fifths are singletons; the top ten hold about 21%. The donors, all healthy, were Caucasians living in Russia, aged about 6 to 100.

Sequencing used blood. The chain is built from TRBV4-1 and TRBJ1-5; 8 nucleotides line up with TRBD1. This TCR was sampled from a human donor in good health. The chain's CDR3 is CASSQDCRGRQPQHF. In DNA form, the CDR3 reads TGCGCCAGCAGCCAAGATTGCAGGGGGCGTCAGCCCCAGCATTTT.